Included here is one TCR beta chain sequence, with context. What it binds is not known. V was pared by 3 bases and J by 5 bases, with 6 bases of the junction left unmatched. The germline V gene has CDR1 MNHEY and CDR2 SVGAGI. CDR3 length: 15 amino acids. The assay was immunoSEQ multiplex PCR, and TCRdb's table has in-frame clones only and misses some. The table lists roughly 18,000 clones, approximately 84% of them singletons. This sample stems from a study of lymphopenia after photon versus proton radiotherapy. Study-wide findings and caveats: Post-nadir diversity loss with photons came from oligoclonal expansion, particularly CD8+ Temra cells.

Sequenced material: peripheral blood, taken from a patient treated with photon-based radiotherapy. The clonotype comes from a woman in her forties or fifties with pancreatic cancer. The chain joins TRBV6-5 to TRBJ1-1, with 10 bases matching TRBD1. The CDR3 loop reads CASSYGRTGGTEAFF. In nucleotides, the CDR3 is TGTGCCAGCAGTTATGGTAGGACAGGGGGGACTGAAGCTTTCTTT.